Below, 26 T cell receptor beta chains from the same sample are listed, as sequenced in a study of cytomegalovirus exposure and HLA in healthy donors. PCR was performed using 60 Vbeta and 13 Jbeta primers. Using immunoSEQ multiplex PCR, the repertoire was profiled, and TCRdb retains in-frame clones only, with some absent. In the table there are over 150,000 clones, approximately 80% of which are singletons. The sample comprised PBMCs. These receptors came from a man aged 25 to 45 in good health and CMV-seropositive.

This sequence joins TRBV29-1 and TRBJ2-1; unclear D gene. CDR1 and CDR2 from the germline V gene are SQVTM and ANQGSEA. Trimming left V 4 bases short and J 6 bases short, with 4 bases between. The CDR3 covers 10 residues. The CDR3 bases are TGCAGCGTTGTCGGCAATGAGCAGTTCTTC. Amino acids: CSVVGNEQFF.

This chain joins TRBV4-1 and TRBJ1-4, with a tentative D call TRBD1 (5 bases). The CDR3 length is 16 residues. Germline V CDR1 and CDR2: MGHRA, YSYEKL. V was cut by 4 bases and J by 0 bases, with 12 bases left in between. CDR3 in amino acids: CASSPRTTSTNEKLFF. For the CDR3, the DNA is TGCGCCAGCAGCCCCCGGACAACCTCAACTAATGAAAAACTGTTTTTT.

The chain has TRBV4-1 and TRBJ2-7; TRBD2 is a possible D gene (6 bases). The CDR3 runs 15 residues. CDR1 and CDR2 from the germline V gene are MGHRA and YSYEKL. V lost 4 bases to trimming and J lost 0 bases, with 13 bases between them. The CDR3 DNA sequence: TGCGCCAGCAGCCCGAGCGGGCTCCTCTCCTACGAGCAGTACTTC. This gives the protein CASSPSGLLSYEQYF.

The chain uses TRBV6-6 and TRBJ2-4; possibly TRBD1 for D (6 bases). The CDR3 contains 13 residues. Trimming left V 10 bases short and J 3 bases short, with 13 bases between. The germline CDR1 and CDR2 sequences are MNHNY and SVGAGI (reference sequence). In DNA form, the CDR3 reads TGTGCCACCGAATCAGGGGTCAAAAACATTCAGTACTTC. It codes for CATESGVKNIQYF.

The gene calls are TRBV4-1 and TRBJ2-5; the match to TRBD1 covers 8 bases. Per germline, CDR1 MGHRA and CDR2 YSYEKL. V was clipped by 5 bases and J by 4 bases; unmatched bases: 9. The length of the CDR3 is 15 residues. In nucleotides, the CDR3 is TGCGCCAGCAGCTATCGGACAGGGTGGGGAGAGACCCAGTACTTC. Amino acids: CASSYRTGWGETQYF.

This clone came up a few times. The V gene is TRBV9, the J gene TRBJ1-2; D uncertain. The V end lost 3 bases, the J end lost 3 bases, and 9 bases lay between the germline ends. Germline loops: CDR1 SGDLS, CDR2 YYNGEE. This CDR3 is 13 amino acids long. For the CDR3, the DNA is TGTGCCAGCAGCGGCGGGGTCGACTATGGCTACACCTTC. Its translation: CASSGGVDYGYTF. Complete variable domain (other parts from reference TRBV9 and TRBJ1-2): DSGVTQTPKHLITATGQRVTLRCSPRSGDLSVYWYQQSLDQGLQFLIQYYNGEERAKGNILERFSAQQFPDLHSELNLSSLELGDSALYFCASSGGVDYGYTFGSGTRLTVV.

As concerns this clone: Within the sample, other DNA sequences also encode this same CDR3. The V call is TRBV27, the J call TRBJ1-1; D might be TRBD1 (6 bases). The germline V and J ends were trimmed by 3 bases and 1 base, with 9 bases remaining between them. Germline CDR1 reads MNHEY; CDR2 reads SMNVEV (reference sequence). The CDR3 spans 14 residues. CDR3 in amino acids: CASSFRGRNTEAFF. The DNA for the CDR3 is TGTGCCAGCAGTTTCAGGGGAAGGAACACTGAAGCTTTCTTT.

The chain uses TRBV6-1 and TRBJ1-1; 9 bases align to TRBD1. Germline values: CDR1 MNHNS, CDR2 SASEGT. With 3 bases clipped from V and 0 bases from J, the junction kept 17 bases outside the gene matches. The CDR3 sequence is 20 residues long. CDR3 DNA: TGTGCCAGCAGTGACCTGAATAAACAGGGGGCAAGGCTCATGAACACTGAAGCTTTCTTT. It encodes CASSDLNKQGARLMNTEAFF.

This clone is medium-sized in the sample. The chain combines TRBV25-1 with TRBJ2-1, with D tentatively TRBD1 (5 bases). This CDR3 is 18 amino acids long. Germline CDR1 MGHDK, CDR2 SYGVNS. Trimming removed 1 base at V and 0 bases at J, with 16 bases between. The CDR3 reads CASSESKGHQSSYNEQFF. The CDR3 coding sequence is TGTGCCAGCAGTGAATCCAAGGGGCACCAGAGCTCCTACAATGAGCAGTTCTTC.

The V gene is TRBV4-1, the J gene TRBJ1-2, with 8 bases matching TRBD1. The J segment lost 3 bases and the V segment lost 2 bases, leaving 5 bases of the junction unmatched. The germline V gene has CDR1 MGHRA and CDR2 YSYEKL. The CDR3 contains 15 residues. CDR3 protein: CASSQPTGGDYGYTF. As DNA, the CDR3 is TGCGCCAGCAGCCAACCTACAGGGGGGGACTATGGCTACACCTTC.

This sequence joins TRBV6-6 and TRBJ1-5, with 9 nucleotides matching TRBD1. The CDR3 has 15 amino acids. J was trimmed by 2 bases and V by 6 bases; bases with no gene match: 5. Germline V gives CDR1 MNHNY, CDR2 SVGAGI (reference sequence). The DNA of the CDR3 is TGTGCCAGCAGACACGGGGACAGGGGCAATCAGCCCCAGCATTTT. Residues: CASRHGDRGNQPQHF.

This clone occurred once. The V and J genes are TRBV5-1 and TRBJ2-1; 7 bases fit TRBD2. This CDR3 is 15 amino acids long. Germline assignment: CDR1 SGHRS and CDR2 YFSETQ. After removal of 4 bases from V and 0 bases from J, the junction contained 4 bases not matched to a gene. CDR3 sequence: CASSTTSISYNEQFF. The DNA for the CDR3 is TGCGCCAGCAGCACGACTAGCATCTCCTACAATGAGCAGTTCTTC.

The chain has TRBV7-6 and TRBJ2-1; D not resolved. Trimming shortened V by 0 bases and J by 4 bases, and 10 bases separated the two germline ends. Germline CDR1 SGHVS, CDR2 FNYEAQ. The CDR3 consists of 15 residues. DNA of the CDR3: TGTGCCAGCAGCTTAGCCCCGGGTACTTACAATGAGCAGTTCTTC. Its protein product is CASSLAPGTYNEQFF. Based on the CDR3 plus reference TRBV7-6 and TRBJ2-1, the full variable domain is GAGVSQSPRYKVTKRGQDVALRCDPISGHVSLYWYRQALGQGPEFLTYFNYEAQQDKSGLPNDRFSAERPEGSISTLTIQRTEQRDSAMYRCASSLAPGTYNEQFFGPGTRLTVL.

The rearrangement links TRBV4-3 to TRBJ2-1, with a weak D call TRBD2 (7 bases). The CDR3 has 20 amino acids. Germline lookup yields CDR1 LGHNA and CDR2 YSLEER. V lost 1 base, J lost 4 bases, and 26 bases lay in between. In DNA, the CDR3 is TGCGCCAGCAGCCAAGTTGCCGGCACCAACGGGGGGCGAGGGTACAATGAGCAGTTCTTC. Translated: CASSQVAGTNGGRGYNEQFF.

This clone was observed once. The chain has TRBV5-1 and TRBJ2-7; perhaps TRBD1 as D (5 bases). The CDR3 covers 14 residues. Germline CDR1 SGHRS, CDR2 YFSETQ. Trimming stripped 5 bases from V and 7 bases from J, with 19 bases between. The CDR3 loop reads CASRSDITSGEQYF. In DNA form, the CDR3 reads TGCGCCAGCAGGTCGGACATCACCTCAGGGGAGCAGTACTTC.

The gene calls are TRBV6-5 and TRBJ2-2; tentative D call: TRBD1 (5 bases). Germline loops: CDR1 MNHEY, CDR2 SVGAGI. The CDR3 covers 14 residues. V was pared by 5 bases and J by 2 bases, with 9 bases between. The CDR3, as DNA: TGTGCCAGCAGTGCAGGGCCCAACACCGGGGAGCTGTTTTTT. Translating it yields CASSAGPNTGELFF.

The V call is TRBV7-9, the J call TRBJ2-5, with 9 bases that match TRBD2. Trimming removed 5 bases from V and 1 base from J; junction bases left unmatched: 14. Germline CDR1 reads SEHNR; CDR2 reads FQNEAQ (reference sequence). This CDR3 spans 18 amino acids. The CDR3: CASSPLGLAKGFQETQYF. For the CDR3, the DNA is TGTGCCAGCAGCCCCCTAGGACTAGCGAAGGGGTTCCAAGAGACCCAGTACTTC.

The chain is built from TRBV11-3 and TRBJ2-7; TRBD1 aligns across 10 bases. CDR3 length: 14 amino acids. V gave up 4 bases and J gave up 7 bases; unmatched junction bases: 7. CDR1 and CDR2 from the germline V gene are SGHNT and YENEEA. The CDR3 DNA reads as TGTGCCAGCAGCTCCGGGACAGGGGCGCGAGAGCAGTACTTC. It translates to CASSSGTGAREQYF.

This clone was counted between two and nine times. The chain links TRBV5-6 to TRBJ1-2, with TRBD1 matching over 7 bases. Germline V gives CDR1 SGHDT, CDR2 YYEEEE. The CDR3 covers 16 residues. V lost 4 bases to trimming and J lost 4 bases; unmatched junction nucleotides: 13. CDR3: CASSAHNRGPFYGYTF. Here the CDR3 DNA reads TGTGCCAGCAGCGCGCACAACAGGGGCCCTTTCTATGGCTACACCTTC.

The chain combines TRBV15 with TRBJ2-6; 8 bases are shared with TRBD1. The CDR3 sequence is 15 residues long. After removal of 3 bases from V and 2 bases from J, the junction contained 0 bases not matched to a gene. Germline CDR1 and CDR2: LNHNV and YYDKDF (reference sequence). This chain's CDR3 is CATSSRGPGANVLTF. As DNA, the CDR3 is TGTGCCACCAGCAGCAGGGGGCCTGGGGCCAACGTCCTGACTTTC.

The rearrangement links TRBV5-1 to TRBJ2-5; 9 positions match TRBD2. In germline, CDR1 is SGHRS, CDR2 YFSETQ. Unmatched junction bases numbered 9, after V lost 4 bases and J lost 2 bases. This CDR3 has 16 residues. CDR3 residues: CASSPVKAGGQETQYF. CDR3 nucleotides: TGCGCCAGCAGCCCAGTAAAAGCGGGGGGTCAAGAGACCCAGTACTTC.

This chain links TRBV15 with TRBJ2-7; TRBD2 matches at 8 bases. CDR3 length: 19 amino acids. Germline values: CDR1 LNHNV, CDR2 YYDKDF (reference sequence). With 0 bases clipped from V and 3 bases from J, the junction kept 16 bases outside the gene matches. The CDR3 region has the DNA TGTGCCACCAGCAGAGATATCGCGTTAGGGGGACTAGTCTTCTACGAGCAGTACTTC. It encodes CATSRDIALGGLVFYEQYF.

The chain couples TRBV11-2 to TRBJ2-7; unclear D gene. The CDR3 is made up of 14 amino acids. Germline-derived CDR1 and CDR2 are SGHAT and FQNNGV. Trimming left V 0 bases short and J 3 bases short, with 9 bases between. The CDR3, as DNA: TGTGCCAGCAGCTTAGACACTGTAGTCTACGAGCAGTACTTC. Protein: CASSLDTVVYEQYF.

The chain is built from TRBV27 and TRBJ2-7; a weak D match, TRBD2 (6 bases). This CDR3 spans 13 amino acids. Between the trimmed V and J ends, which lost 5 bases and 7 bases, there was a span of 15 bases. Germline values: CDR1 MNHEY, CDR2 SMNVEV (reference sequence). CDR3 amino acids: CASSPSGLREQYF. CDR3 bases: TGTGCCAGCAGTCCCTCGGGACTTCGGGAGCAGTACTTC.

The V call is TRBV15, the J call TRBJ1-5; the D is unclear. Germline V gene lookup returns CDR1 LNHNV and CDR2 YYDKDF (reference sequence). This CDR3 contains 18 residues. The V and J ends lost 0 bases and 0 bases respectively, with 15 bases between them. The CDR3 loop reads CATSREGEAGYSNQPQHF. The CDR3 DNA is TGTGCCACCAGCAGAGAGGGAGAGGCAGGTTATAGCAATCAGCCCCAGCATTTT.

This chain connects TRBV19 to TRBJ1-1, with D possibly TRBD1 on 6 matching bases. From germline, CDR1 is LNHDA and CDR2 SQIVND (reference sequence). Trimming removed 4 bases at V and 3 bases at J, with 9 bases between. This CDR3 comprises 13 residues. CDR3: CASSKQGDTEAFF. In DNA, the CDR3 is TGTGCCAGTAGTAAACAGGGCGACACTGAAGCTTTCTTT.